This T cell receptor beta chain was retrieved from a study of shared clonotypes between healthy human individuals. Study conclusions and caveats: Sequencing of the sorted subsets was shown by rarefaction to be incomplete despite large depth.

Points on this clone: Its target is not known.

Clones were sequenced by immunoSEQ multiplex PCR, and TCRdb holds only the in-frame ones, with some missing. The sample consists of some 500,000 clones, 90% to 97% of them appearing once. V was pared by 0 bases and J by 2 bases, with 6 bases of the junction left unmatched. The CDR3 runs to 16 residues. The germline V gene has CDR1 SGHNT and CDR2 YYREEE (reference sequence). The origin of this receptor is a woman between 25 and 40 years old in good health. Sequencing was done on a sample of naive CD4+ T cells sorted from blood. As for subset: CD45RA+ positively selected. The chain links TRBV5-4 to TRBJ2-3, with 7 bases identical to TRBD2. CDR3 sequence reads: CASSLERAGNTDTQYF. Here the CDR3 DNA reads TGTGCCAGCAGCTTGGAGCGAGCGGGAAACACAGATACGCAGTATTTT. The entire variable domain, with the rest obtained from reference TRBV5-4 and TRBJ2-3, is as follows: ETGVTQSPTHLIKTRGQQVTLRCSSQSGHNTVSWYQQALGQGPQFIFQYYREEENGRGNFPPRFSGLQFPNYSSELNVNALELDDSALYLCASSLERAGNTDTQYFGPGTRLTVL.